This TCR beta chain was found in a study of cytomegalovirus exposure and HLA in healthy donors. The CDR3 extends over 15 amino acids. Germline V gene sequence: CDR1 SGHRS, CDR2 YFSETQ. V was cut by 4 bases and J by 4 bases, with 14 bases left in between. Primers included in the PCR were 60 Vbeta and 13 Jbeta primers. Some clones are missing from TCRdb's copy, which holds only in-frame ones; the method was immunoSEQ multiplex PCR. The sample holds roughly 100,000 clones, around a tenth seen once. A few counts support this clone. The receptor was isolated from a man aged 45 to 65 in good health and CMV-seropositive. The sequenced sample was PBMCs. V is TRBV5-1 and J is TRBJ2-2; TRBD1 is a possible D gene (6 bases). CDR3 coding DNA: TGCGCCAGCAGCCCCGAAGGGACATTCACCGGGGAGCTGTTTTTT. Residues: CASSPEGTFTGELFF.